The clone carrying this TCR beta chain was detected once. Per the original data handling: Amplifying reference gene primers gave estimates of nucleated cell counts. The protocol was immunoSEQ multiplex PCR, while the TCRdb copy is restricted to in-frame clones and leaves out a portion. For V, J and clone size, that table is used; D and trimming come from the DNA. The sample holds almost 95,000 clones, about 80% seen once. The data derive from a study of blood T cell repertoires in COVID-19. Across the whole study: From the United States, Italy and Spain came samples of acute and convalescent COVID-19.

The trim removed 0 bases at V and 6 bases at J, leaving 15 bases unmatched. The germline gives CDR1 LGHNA, CDR2 YSLEER. This CDR3 is built from 18 residues. Sequenced sample: peripheral blood. This chain joins TRBV4-3 and TRBJ1-2; 8 positions match TRBD1. The sequence came from a man aged 60 to 75 with acute or convalescent COVID-19. The CDR3 region is CASSQEKYEVRGHHGYTF. CDR3 bases: TGCGCCAGCAGCCAAGAGAAGTATGAGGTCAGGGGGCATCATGGCTACACCTTC.